This TCR beta chain is drawn from a study of T cell responses to AZD1222 COVID-19 vaccine. Profiled with immunoSEQ multiplex PCR; TCRdb holds only in-frame clones, not every one. This sample has about 130,000 clones, with approximately 94% found just once. V shed 5 bases and J shed 7 bases, with 11 bases lying between them. The germline V gene has CDR1 MDHEN and CDR2 SYDVKM. CDR3 length: 12 amino acids. V is TRBV28 and J is TRBJ1-2; a possible D gene is TRBD1 (5 bases). Specimen: peripheral blood, collected on day 0 of AZD1222 vaccination. This TCR was sampled from an adult in good health. The DNA for the CDR3 is TGTGCCAGCAGTCAGGGTTACGGTGGCTACACCTTC. Protein product: CASSQGYGGYTF.